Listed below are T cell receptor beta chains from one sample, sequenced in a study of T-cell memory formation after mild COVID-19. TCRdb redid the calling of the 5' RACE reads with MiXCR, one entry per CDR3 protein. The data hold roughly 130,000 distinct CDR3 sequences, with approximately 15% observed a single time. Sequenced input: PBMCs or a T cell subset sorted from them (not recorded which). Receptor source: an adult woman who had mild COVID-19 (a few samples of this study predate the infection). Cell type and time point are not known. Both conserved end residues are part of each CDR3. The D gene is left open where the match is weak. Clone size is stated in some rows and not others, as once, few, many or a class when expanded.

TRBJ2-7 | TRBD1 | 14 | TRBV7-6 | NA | CASSFGQGGNEQYF | TGTGCCAGCAGCTTCGGACAGGGTGGCAACGAGCAGTACTTC
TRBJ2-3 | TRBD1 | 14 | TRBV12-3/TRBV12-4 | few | CASSLGTGGPTQYF | TGTGCCAGCAGTCTCGGGACAGGAGGGCCCACGCAGTATTTT
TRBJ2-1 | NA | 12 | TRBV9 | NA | CASSSGRNEQFF | TGTGCCAGCAGCTCGGGGCGGAATGAGCAGTTCTTC
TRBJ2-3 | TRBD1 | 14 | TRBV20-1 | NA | CSASRGQGQDTQYF | TGCAGTGCTAGTAGGGGACAGGGCCAAGATACGCAGTATTTT
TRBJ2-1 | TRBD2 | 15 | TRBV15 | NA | CATSRVAGGSNEQFF | TGTGCCACCAGCAGGGTAGCGGGGGGATCCAATGAGCAGTTCTTC
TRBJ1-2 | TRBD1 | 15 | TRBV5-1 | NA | CASSLGTGGNYGYTF | TGCGCCAGCAGCTTGGGGACAGGGGGCAACTATGGCTACACCTTC
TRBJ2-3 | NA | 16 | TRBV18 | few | CASSHSLRPSTDTQYF | TGTGCCAGCTCACACTCGTTGAGACCTAGCACAGATACGCAGTATTTT
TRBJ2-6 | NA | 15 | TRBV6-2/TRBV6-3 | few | CASRPMSAGANVLTF | TGTGCCAGCAGGCCAATGAGCGCTGGGGCCAACGTCCTGACTTTC
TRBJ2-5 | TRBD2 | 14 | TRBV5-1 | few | CASSAAGGQETQYF | TGCGCCAGCTCCGCAGCGGGGGGCCAAGAGACCCAGTACTTC
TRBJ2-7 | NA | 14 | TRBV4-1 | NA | CASSQLGLTYEQYF | TGCGCCAGCAGCCAACTGGGGCTCACCTACGAGCAGTACTTC
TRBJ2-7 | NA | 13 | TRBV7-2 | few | CASSQAGHYEQYF | TGTGCCAGCAGTCAGGCAGGACACTACGAGCAGTACTTC
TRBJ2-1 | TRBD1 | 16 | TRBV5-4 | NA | CASSSHRDRGYNEQFF | TGTGCCAGCAGTTCACACCGGGACAGGGGGTACAATGAGCAGTTCTTC
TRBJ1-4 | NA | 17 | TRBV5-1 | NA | CASSNGRGGRTNEKLFF | TGCGCCAGCAGCAATGGCAGGGGAGGCAGAACTAATGAAAAACTGTTTTTT
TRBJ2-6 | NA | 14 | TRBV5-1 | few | CASSSSSGANVLTF | TGCGCCAGCAGCTCTAGCTCTGGGGCCAACGTCCTGACTTTC
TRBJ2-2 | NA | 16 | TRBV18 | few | CASSPGGVRDTGELFF | TGTGCCAGCTCACCCGGAGGGGTCCGGGACACCGGGGAGCTGTTTTTT
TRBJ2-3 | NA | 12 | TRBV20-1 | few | CSGSWGTDTQYF | TGCAGTGGGTCTTGGGGCACAGATACGCAGTATTTT
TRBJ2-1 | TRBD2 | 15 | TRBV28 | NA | CASSNGLAGDNEQFF | TGTGCCAGCTCGAACGGACTAGCGGGAGATAATGAGCAGTTCTTC
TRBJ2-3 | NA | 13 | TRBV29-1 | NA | CSVATGSTDTQYF | TGCAGCGTTGCCACAGGGAGCACAGATACGCAGTATTTT
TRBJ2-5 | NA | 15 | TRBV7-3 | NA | CASSPDGIGQETQYF | TGTGCCAGCAGCCCCGACGGGATTGGCCAAGAGACCCAGTACTTC
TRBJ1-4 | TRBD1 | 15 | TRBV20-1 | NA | CSARGGQGANEKLFF | TGCAGTGCTAGAGGGGGACAGGGGGCGAATGAAAAACTGTTTTTT
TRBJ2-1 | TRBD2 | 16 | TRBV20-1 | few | CSARRGLAGGSNEQFF | TGCAGTGCTAGAAGGGGACTAGCGGGGGGTTCCAATGAGCAGTTCTTC
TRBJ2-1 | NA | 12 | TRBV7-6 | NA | CASSFPGNEQFF | TGTGCCAGCAGCTTTCCCGGGAATGAGCAGTTCTTC
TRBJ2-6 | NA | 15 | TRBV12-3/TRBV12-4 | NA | CASSLFSPGANVLTF | TGTGCCAGCAGTTTATTTTCTCCTGGGGCCAACGTCCTGACTTTC
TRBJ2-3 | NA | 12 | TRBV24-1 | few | CATQGGENTQYF | TGTGCCACCCAAGGGGGAGAGAATACGCAGTATTTT
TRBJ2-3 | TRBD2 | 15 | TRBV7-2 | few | CASSRLAGVTDTQYF | TGTGCCAGCAGCAGATTAGCGGGAGTTACAGATACGCAGTATTTT
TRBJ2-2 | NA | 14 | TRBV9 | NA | CASSVQRGPGELFF | TGTGCCAGCAGCGTCCAAAGGGGTCCCGGGGAGCTGTTTTTT
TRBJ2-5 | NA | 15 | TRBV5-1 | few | CASRHGQQRGETQYF | TGCGCCAGCCGCCATGGACAGCAGAGGGGAGAGACCCAGTACTTC
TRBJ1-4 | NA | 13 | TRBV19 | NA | CASTGTTNEKLFF | TGTGCCAGTACAGGGACAACTAATGAAAAACTGTTTTTT
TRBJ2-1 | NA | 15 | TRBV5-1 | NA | CASSSPGSATLEQFF | TGCGCCAGCAGCTCGCCAGGGTCCGCTACTCTTGAGCAGTTCTTC
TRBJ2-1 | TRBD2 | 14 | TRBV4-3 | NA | CASSQDGRNNEQFF | TGCGCCAGCAGCCAAGACGGGAGGAACAATGAGCAGTTCTTC
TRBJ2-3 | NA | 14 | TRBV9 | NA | CASSADHNTDTQYF | TGTGCCAGCAGCGCAGACCATAACACAGATACGCAGTATTTT